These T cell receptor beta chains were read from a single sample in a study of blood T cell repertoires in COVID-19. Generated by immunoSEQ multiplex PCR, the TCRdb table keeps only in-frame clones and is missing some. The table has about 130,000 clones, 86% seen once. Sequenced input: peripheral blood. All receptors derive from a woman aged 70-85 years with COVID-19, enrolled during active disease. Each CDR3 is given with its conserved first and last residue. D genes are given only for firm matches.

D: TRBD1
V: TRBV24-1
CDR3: CATSDGDRGLSKQYF

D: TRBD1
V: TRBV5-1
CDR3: CASSLAPTGAEAFF

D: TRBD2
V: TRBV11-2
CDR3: CASSLSGGAYNEQFF

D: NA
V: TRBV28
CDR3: CASSLSDRGTDTQYF

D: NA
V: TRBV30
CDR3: CAWSRTANTGELFF

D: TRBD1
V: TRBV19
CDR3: CASRSRDRGYQLDYGYTF

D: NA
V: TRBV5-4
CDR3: CASSLDGETQYF

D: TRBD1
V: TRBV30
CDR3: CASQVDRVTEAFF

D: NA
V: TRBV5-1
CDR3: CASSLTGSAYNSPLHF

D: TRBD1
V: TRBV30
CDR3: CACFAWTGDNSPLHF

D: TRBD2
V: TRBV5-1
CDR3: CASSLEGLAGFTDTQYF

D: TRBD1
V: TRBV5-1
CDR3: CASSQGQGGYEQYF

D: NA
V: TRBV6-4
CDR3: CASSDSQSLSYNEQFF

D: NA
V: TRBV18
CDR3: CASSPGAYEGSEQYF

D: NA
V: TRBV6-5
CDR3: CASSPRQGTNIQYF

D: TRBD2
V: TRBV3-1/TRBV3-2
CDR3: CASSQVSGLSTDTQYF

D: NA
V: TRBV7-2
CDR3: CASSLRYSEQDTQYF

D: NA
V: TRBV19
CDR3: CASTHYGYGYTF

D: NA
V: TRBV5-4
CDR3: CASSFNFESGQFF

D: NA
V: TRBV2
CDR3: CASRREANSPLHF

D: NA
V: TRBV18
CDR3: CASSPSSGIGGELFF

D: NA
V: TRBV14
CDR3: CASSPASSYNEQFF

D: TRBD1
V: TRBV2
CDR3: CASSEGQGVDEQFF

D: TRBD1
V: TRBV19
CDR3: CASRRTGTSGGYTF

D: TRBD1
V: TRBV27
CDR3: CASSGDRGLNTEAFF

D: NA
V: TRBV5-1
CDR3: CASTHLRDNWAGELFF

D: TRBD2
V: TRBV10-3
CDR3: CAISASLAASGILETQYF

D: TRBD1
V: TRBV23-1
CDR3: CASRPRSQGAAVCEQYF

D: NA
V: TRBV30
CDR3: CAWRGSFGDHEKLFF

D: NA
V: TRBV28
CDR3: CASSSGGMNTEAFF

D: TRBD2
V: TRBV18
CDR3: CASSPGPAGGPHEQYF

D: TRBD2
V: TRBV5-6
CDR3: CASRRAPSGSTDTQYF

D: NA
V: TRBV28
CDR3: CASSSRTQPQHF

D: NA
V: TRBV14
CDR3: CASSRDTKAYGYTF

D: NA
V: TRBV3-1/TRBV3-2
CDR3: CASSHRIASRNGRADTQYF

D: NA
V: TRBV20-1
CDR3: CSASPPDSANTGELFF

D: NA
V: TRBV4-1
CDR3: CASSQSPGAGYEQYF

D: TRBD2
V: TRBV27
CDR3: CASSETSGGGQETQYF

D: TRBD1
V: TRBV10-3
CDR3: CAIRGIRDSKPNEQFF

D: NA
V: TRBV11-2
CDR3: CASSSQVGTEAFF

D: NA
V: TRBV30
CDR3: CAWSVTSIINAGELFF

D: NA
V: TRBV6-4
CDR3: CASSEHVNQPQHF

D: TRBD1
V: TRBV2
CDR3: CATTGGAIGPATDTQYF

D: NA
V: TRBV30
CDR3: CAWSRSGVLSYNEQFF

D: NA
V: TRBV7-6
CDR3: CASAPRGVNTEAFF

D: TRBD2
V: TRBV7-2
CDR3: CASSSSSGVRDEQFF

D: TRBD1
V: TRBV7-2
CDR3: CASSFTGGETQYF

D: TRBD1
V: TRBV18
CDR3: CASSTTGTGGYEQYF

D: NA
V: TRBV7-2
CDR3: CASSSGLYGTEAFF

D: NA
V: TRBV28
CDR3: CASRSGLGRSPLHF

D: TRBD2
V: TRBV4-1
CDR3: CASSQVAAGLPNEQFF